The 26 T cell receptor beta chains given below trace back to one sample, sequenced in a study of blood T cell repertoires in COVID-19. Assay used: immunoSEQ multiplex PCR; TCRdb lists only in-frame clones, some missing. Of approximately 450,000 clones detected, 70% to 90% appear once; the ten largest clones hold approximately 2%. Sequencing was done on a sample of PBMCs or T cells enriched from blood (not recorded which). The receptors come from a woman under 30 with acute COVID-19.

The chain employs TRBV12-3 or TRBV12-4 and TRBJ1-1; tentatively, D is TRBD1 (6 bases). Trimming removed 2 bases at V and 6 bases at J, with 10 bases between. CDR3 length equals 13 residues. CDR3 amino acids: CASSLRGKPEAFF. The DNA for the CDR3 is TGTGCCAGCAGTTTAAGGGGGAAACCTGAAGCTTTCTTT.

In regard to this clone: One junction end does not reproduce the germline sequence, and a read error may be involved. V gene TRBV24-1 combines with J gene TRBJ2-2; 8 bases fit TRBD1. CDR1 is KGHDR and CDR2 is SFDVKD in the germline V gene. The CDR3 has 15 amino acids. The CDR3 bases are TGTGCCACCAGTGCTTTGGACAGGGAAAGCGGGGAGCTGTTTTTT. This sequence encodes CATSALDRESGELFF.

This rearrangement joins TRBV18 to TRBJ1-3; D might be TRBD1 (6 bases). CDR1 is KGHSH, CDR2 LQKENI, per germline. Trimming pared 1 base from V and 4 bases from J, leaving 11 bases between. This CDR3 is built from 15 residues. In DNA form, the CDR3 reads TGTGCCAGCTCACCACAGGGACACCTAGGAAACACCATATATTTT. Its translation: CASSPQGHLGNTIYF.

The genes are TRBV28 and TRBJ1-5, with D uncertain. CDR3 length: 15 amino acids. The germline V gene has CDR1 MDHEN and CDR2 SYDVKM. Trimming shortened V by 4 bases and J by 1 base, and 11 bases separated the two germline ends. CDR3 bases: TGTGCCAGCAGTTCCCCCCCAGTCAGCAATCAGCCCCAGCATTTT. Amino acids: CASSSPPVSNQPQHF.

The chain carries TRBV3-1 (or the pseudogene TRBV3-2) and TRBJ1-6; TRBD1 might be the D (5 bases). CDR3 length equals 16 residues. V lost 1 base to trimming and J lost 10 bases, with 17 bases between them. From germline, CDR1 is LGHDT and CDR2 YNNKEL (reference sequence). The CDR3 spells CASSQGTWGFGSPLHF. The CDR3 coding sequence is TGTGCCAGCAGCCAAGGGACCTGGGGCTTCGGATCACCCCTCCACTTT.

The rearrangement uses TRBV12-3 or TRBV12-4 and TRBJ1-4; D might be TRBD1 (5 bases). Trimming cost V 8 bases and J 5 bases, with 12 bases left between them. This CDR3 is built from 13 residues. In DNA, the CDR3 is TGTGCCAGCTCCCTGGGGGGGAATGAAAAACTGTTTTTT. It encodes CASSLGGNEKLFF.

This clone showed up just a few times. The genes are TRBV28 and TRBJ2-7; 7 bases are shared with TRBD1. The CDR3 sequence is 13 residues long. Germline V lookup: CDR1 MDHEN, CDR2 SYDVKM. V was clipped by 7 bases and J by 6 bases; unmatched bases: 9. CDR3 nucleotide sequence: TGTGCCAGCACCTTAAGTGGGACAGCCGAGCAGTACTTC. This translates into CASTLSGTAEQYF.

The chain has TRBV27 and TRBJ2-7; tentative D call: TRBD1 (5 bases). The V and J ends lost 7 bases and 0 bases respectively, with 16 bases between them. The CDR3 is made up of 15 amino acids. Germline V gives CDR1 MNHEY, CDR2 SMNVEV (reference sequence). The CDR3 region has the DNA TGTGCCAGCAACGAGCGACAGCCCAGCTCCTACGAGCAGTACTTC. The encoded protein is CASNERQPSSYEQYF.

The V and J genes are TRBV21-1 and TRBJ2-7; TRBD1 is the table's D call and was not checked against the DNA. TRBV21-1 is recorded as a pseudogene. This CDR3 is built from 16 residues. CDR3 nucleotide sequence: TGTGCCAGCAGCAAAGCCCAGACAGGGCCCTCCTACGAGCAGTACTTC. This sequence encodes CASSKAQTGPSYEQYF.

The chain links TRBV9 to TRBJ2-1; D is undetermined. Germline V CDR1 and CDR2: SGDLS, YYNGEE. CDR3 size: 15 residues. V was cut by 0 bases and J by 0 bases, with 7 bases left in between. The DNA of the CDR3 is TGTGCCAGCAGCGTAGAAACAAGCTCCTACAATGAGCAGTTCTTC. This encodes CASSVETSSYNEQFF. Variable domain in full (rest from reference TRBV9 and TRBJ2-1): DSGVTQTPKHLITATGQRVTLRCSPRSGDLSVYWYQQSLDQGLQFLIQYYNGEERAKGNILERFSAQQFPDLHSELNLSSLELGDSALYFCASSVETSSYNEQFFGPGTRLTVL.

The chain joins TRBV6-5 to TRBJ2-1, with TRBD1 matching 10 bases. V dropped 8 bases and J dropped 8; count of bases not matched to a gene: 6. Germline V gene data show CDR1 as MNHEY and CDR2 as SVGAGI. CDR3 length: 13 residues. The CDR3 loop reads CASRDRGLDEQFF. CDR3 DNA: TGTGCCAGCCGGGACAGGGGTTTGGATGAGCAGTTCTTC.

The chain uses TRBV4-1 and TRBJ1-3, with TRBD1 as a possible D gene (6 bases). The CDR3 runs to 16 residues. The V and J ends lost 0 bases and 2 bases respectively, with 11 bases between them. Germline V gene data show CDR1 as MGHRA and CDR2 as YSYEKL. The CDR3 loop reads CASSQDVGATGNTIYF. The CDR3 nucleotides are TGCGCCAGCAGCCAAGATGTGGGGGCAACTGGAAACACCATATATTTT.

The V gene is TRBV7-9, the J gene TRBJ2-1; D unclear. The CDR3 extends over 14 amino acids. From germline, CDR1 is SEHNR and CDR2 FQNEAQ (reference sequence). Trimming pared 6 bases from V and 5 bases from J, leaving 14 bases between. CDR3 residues: CASSVMIVDNEQFF. CDR3 DNA sequence: TGTGCCAGCAGTGTGATGATAGTGGACAATGAGCAGTTCTTC.

The chain uses TRBV5-1 and TRBJ2-1, with TRBD2 matching 10 bases. V lost 0 bases and J lost 8; bases outside the gene matches: 11. CDR1 is SGHRS and CDR2 is YFSETQ in the germline V gene. The CDR3 spans 17 residues. This chain's CDR3 is CASSLGIAGGGFHEQFF. The CDR3 nucleotides are TGCGCCAGCAGCTTGGGGATAGCGGGGGGCGGTTTTCATGAGCAGTTCTTC.

As DNA, the CDR3 is TGTGCCAGCAGCTTAATTATGGGGGGTGGCACAGATACGCAGTATTTT. Translated, it gives CASSLIMGGGTDTQYF. The V call is TRBV7-8, the J call TRBJ2-3; D possibly corresponds to TRBD2 (6 bases). V was shortened by 2 bases and J by 1 base, with 13 bases between the two germline ends. CDR1 SGHVS and CDR2 FQNEAQ come from the germline V gene. The CDR3 runs to 16 residues.

As regards this clone: This sample includes further DNA sequences coding for the same CDR3. V usage is TRBV18 and J usage is TRBJ1-5, with D perhaps matching TRBD1 (5 bases). The CDR3 is 12 amino acids. The V end was cut by 2 bases, the J end by 7 bases, with 6 bases between. Germline CDR1 KGHSH, CDR2 LQKENI. The CDR3 DNA is TGTGCCAGCTCACCAGGGGCCCAGCCCCAGCATTTT. It specifies CASSPGAQPQHF.

The rearrangement links TRBV19 to TRBJ2-1; D unclear. Germline V CDR1 and CDR2: LNHDA, SQIVND (reference sequence). The CDR3 has 14 residues. Trimming took 5 bases from V and 9 from J, leaving 17 bases between them. The CDR3 bases are TGTGCCAGTAGTTCCTGGCGGAGTGCTTCTGAGCAGTTCTTC. Its translation: CASSSWRSASEQFF. The full variable domain, its missing parts supplied by reference TRBV19 and TRBJ2-1, is DGGITQSPKYLFRKEGQNVTLSCEQNLNHDAMYWYRQDPGQGLRLIYYSQIVNDFQKGDIAEGYSVSREKKESFPLTVTSAQKNPTAFYLCASSSWRSASEQFFGPGTRLTVL.

This chain links TRBV6-5 with TRBJ2-7, with a weak D call TRBD2 (6 bases). Germline V gene lookup returns CDR1 MNHEY and CDR2 SVGAGI. V lost 0 bases to trimming and J lost 2 bases, with 14 bases between them. There are 16 residues in the CDR3. This chain's CDR3 is CASSYSIGGAAYEQYF. For the CDR3, the DNA is TGTGCCAGCAGTTACTCGATTGGAGGGGCCGCCTACGAGCAGTACTTC.

The rearrangement joins TRBV5-6 to TRBJ1-6; the D gene is possibly TRBD1 (5 bases). The ends were cut back, 1 base at V and 6 bases at J, with 8 bases in the middle. CDR1 is SGHDT and CDR2 is YYEEEE in the germline V gene. The CDR3 has 14 residues. This CDR3 reads CASSLSGFNSPLHF. The CDR3 nucleotides read TGTGCCAGCAGCTTGTCAGGGTTTAATTCACCCCTCCACTTT.

In this sample, this clone turned up a few times. The rearrangement joins TRBV11-2 to TRBJ2-2; 9 bases align to TRBD2. CDR3 length: 18 residues. Germline CDR1 reads SGHAT; CDR2 reads FQNNGV. Trimming took 4 bases from V and 3 from J; bases not matched to a gene: 12. The CDR3 DNA is TGTGCCAGCAGCTCCGACCGCCAGGCTAGCGGGGACACCGGGGAGCTGTTTTTT. Residues: CASSSDRQASGDTGELFF.

The chain has TRBV19 and TRBJ1-2; 7 bases are a match to TRBD1. The V and J ends lost 6 bases and 0 bases, in that order; junction bases with no gene match: 7. Germline V lookup: CDR1 LNHDA, CDR2 SQIVND (reference sequence). CDR3 size: 15 residues. The chain's CDR3 is CASSRTGAANYGYTF. CDR3 in DNA: TGTGCCAGTAGCCGAACAGGGGCTGCTAACTATGGCTACACCTTC.

This chain links TRBV29-1 with TRBJ1-2; D may be TRBD1 (6 bases). Germline values: CDR1 SQVTM, CDR2 ANQGSEA. The CDR3 is 12 residues long. Trimming removed 2 bases at V and 5 bases at J, with 9 bases between. CDR3 nucleotide sequence: TGCAGCGTTGAAACAGGGAGTTATGGCTACACCTTC. Its translation: CSVETGSYGYTF.

J is TRBJ1-6 and V is TRBV6-5; 9 positions agree with TRBD1. Germline V gene sequence: CDR1 MNHEY, CDR2 SVGAGI. This CDR3 is 14 amino acids long. The V and J ends lost 7 bases and 6 bases, in that order; junction bases with no gene match: 4. The CDR3 protein is CASNNRGPNSPLHF. CDR3 nucleotides: TGTGCCAGCAACAACAGGGGGCCTAATTCACCCCTCCACTTT.

The rearrangement joins TRBV19 to TRBJ1-2; D gene uncertain. With 3 bases removed from V and 5 bases from J, the gap between germline ends came to 10 bases. CDR1 is LNHDA, CDR2 SQIVND, per germline (reference sequence). CDR3 length: 13 residues. CDR3 sequence: CASSMSRLYGYTF. The CDR3 coding sequence is TGTGCCAGTAGTATGTCCAGGCTGTATGGCTACACCTTC.

There are many counts of this clone. The V and J genes are TRBV19 and TRBJ1-1; D is uncertain. The V and J ends lost 2 bases and 2 bases respectively, with 9 bases between them. Germline V gives CDR1 LNHDA, CDR2 SQIVND (reference sequence). The CDR3 is 14 residues long. CDR3 sequence (DNA): TGTGCCAGTAGTATATCCGGTAGAAACACTGAAGCTTTCTTT. This sequence encodes CASSISGRNTEAFF.

This rearrangement joins TRBV27 to TRBJ2-1; D gene unclear. Trimming removed 4 bases at V and 6 bases at J, with 7 bases between. The CDR3 covers 12 residues. The V gene's germline CDR1 is MNHEY and CDR2 SMNVEV (reference sequence). The CDR3 here is CASSSLVNEQFF. DNA of the CDR3: TGTGCCAGCAGTTCCTTAGTCAATGAGCAGTTCTTC.